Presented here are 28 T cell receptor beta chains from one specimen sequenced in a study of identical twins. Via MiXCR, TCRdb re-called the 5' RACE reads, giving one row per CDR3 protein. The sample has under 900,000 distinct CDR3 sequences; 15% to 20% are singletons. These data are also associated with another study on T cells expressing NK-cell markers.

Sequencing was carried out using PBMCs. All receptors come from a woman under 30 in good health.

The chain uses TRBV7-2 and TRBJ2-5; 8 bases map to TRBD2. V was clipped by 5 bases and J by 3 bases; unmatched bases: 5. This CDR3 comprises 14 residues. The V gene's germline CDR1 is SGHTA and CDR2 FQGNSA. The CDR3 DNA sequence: TGTGCCAGCAGCCAGGGAGCGGGAGAAGAGACCCAGTACTTC. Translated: CASSQGAGEETQYF.

The CDR3 loop reads CASSYADRGTEAFF. The CDR3 nucleotides are TGTGCCAGCAGTTACGCGGACCGGGGCACTGAAGCTTTCTTT. The genes are TRBV6-5 and TRBJ1-1, with D unclear. Germline loops: CDR1 MNHEY, CDR2 SVGAGI. V lost 2 bases to trimming and J lost 4 bases, with 11 bases between them. The CDR3 totals 14 residues.

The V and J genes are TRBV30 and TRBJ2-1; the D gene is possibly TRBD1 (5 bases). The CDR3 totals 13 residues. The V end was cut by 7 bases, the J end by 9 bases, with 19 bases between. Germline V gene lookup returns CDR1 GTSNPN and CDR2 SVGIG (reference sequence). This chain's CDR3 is CASQPAGSAEQFF. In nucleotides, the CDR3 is TGTGCCTCACAGCCGGCAGGGTCAGCTGAGCAGTTCTTC.

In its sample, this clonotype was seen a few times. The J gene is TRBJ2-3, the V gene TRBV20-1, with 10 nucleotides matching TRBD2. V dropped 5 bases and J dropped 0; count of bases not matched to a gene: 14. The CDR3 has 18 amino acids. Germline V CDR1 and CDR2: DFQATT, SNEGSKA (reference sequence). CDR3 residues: CSAPIPSSGRSSTDTQYF. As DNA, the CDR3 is TGCAGTGCTCCCATCCCCTCTAGCGGGAGAAGTAGCACAGATACGCAGTATTTT.

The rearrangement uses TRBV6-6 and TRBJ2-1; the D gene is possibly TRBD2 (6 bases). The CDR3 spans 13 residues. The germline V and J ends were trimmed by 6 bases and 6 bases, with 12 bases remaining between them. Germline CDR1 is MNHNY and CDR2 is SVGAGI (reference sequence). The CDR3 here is CASSLPSVNEQFF. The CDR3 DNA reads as TGTGCCAGCAGCCTCCCTAGCGTCAATGAGCAGTTCTTC.

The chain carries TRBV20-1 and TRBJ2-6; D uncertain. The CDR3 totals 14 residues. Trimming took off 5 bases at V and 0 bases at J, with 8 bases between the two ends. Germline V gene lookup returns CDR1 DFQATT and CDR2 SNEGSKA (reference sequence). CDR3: CSAARNSGANVLTF. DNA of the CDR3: TGCAGTGCTGCACGGAACTCTGGGGCCAACGTCCTGACTTTC.

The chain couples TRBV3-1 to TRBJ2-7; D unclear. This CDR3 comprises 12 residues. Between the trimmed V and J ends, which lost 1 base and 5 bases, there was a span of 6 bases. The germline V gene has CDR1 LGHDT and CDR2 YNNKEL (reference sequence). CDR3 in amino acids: CASSQVIHEQYF. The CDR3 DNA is TGTGCCAGCAGCCAAGTCATTCACGAGCAGTACTTC.

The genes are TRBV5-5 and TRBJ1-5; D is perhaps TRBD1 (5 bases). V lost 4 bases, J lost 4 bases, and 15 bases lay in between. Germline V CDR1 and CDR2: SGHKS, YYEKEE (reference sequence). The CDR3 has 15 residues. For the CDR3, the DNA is TGTGCCAGCAGCGGGGCTGGGGGACGAAATCAGCCCCAGCATTTT. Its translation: CASSGAGGRNQPQHF. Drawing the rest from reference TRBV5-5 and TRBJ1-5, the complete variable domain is DAGVTQSPTHLIKTRGQQVTLRCSPISGHKSVSWYQQVLGQGPQFIFQYYEKEERGRGNFPDRFSARQFPNYSSELNVNALLLGDSALYLCASSGAGGRNQPQHFGDGTRLSIL.

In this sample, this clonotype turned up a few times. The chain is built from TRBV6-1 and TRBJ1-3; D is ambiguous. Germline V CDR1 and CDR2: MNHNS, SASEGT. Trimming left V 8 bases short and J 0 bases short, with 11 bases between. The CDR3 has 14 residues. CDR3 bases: TGTGCCAGCCCGGACGGAAGCTCTGGAAACACCATATATTTT. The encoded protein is CASPDGSSGNTIYF.

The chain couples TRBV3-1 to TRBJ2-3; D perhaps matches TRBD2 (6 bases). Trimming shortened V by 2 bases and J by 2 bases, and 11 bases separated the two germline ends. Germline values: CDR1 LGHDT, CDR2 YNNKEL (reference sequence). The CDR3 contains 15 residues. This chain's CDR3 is CASSQLARLTDTQYF. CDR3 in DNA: TGTGCCAGCAGCCAACTAGCGCGCCTCACAGATACGCAGTATTTT.

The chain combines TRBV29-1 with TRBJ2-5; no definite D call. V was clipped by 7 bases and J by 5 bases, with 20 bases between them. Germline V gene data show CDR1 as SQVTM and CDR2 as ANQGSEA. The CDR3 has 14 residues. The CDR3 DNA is TGCAGCGCCCCTCCTGGAGCGTACGGGGAGACCCAGTACTTC. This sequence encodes CSAPPGAYGETQYF.

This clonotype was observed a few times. CDR3: CASSSIDSYEQYF. CDR3 nucleotide sequence: TGCGCCAGCAGCTCAATCGACAGTTACGAGCAGTACTTC. The V gene is TRBV5-1, the J gene TRBJ2-7, with D possibly matching TRBD1 (5 bases). The CDR3 is 13 amino acids. Looked up from germline, CDR1 is SGHRS and CDR2 is YFSETQ. Trimming pared 3 bases from V and 4 bases from J, leaving 11 bases between.

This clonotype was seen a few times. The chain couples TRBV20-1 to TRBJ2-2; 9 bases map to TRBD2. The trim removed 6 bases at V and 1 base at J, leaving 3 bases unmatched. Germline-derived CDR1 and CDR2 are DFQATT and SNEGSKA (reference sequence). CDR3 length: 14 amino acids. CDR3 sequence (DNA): TGCAGTGCCAAACTAGCGGGGAACACCGGGGAGCTGTTTTTT. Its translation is CSAKLAGNTGELFF.

The DNA for the CDR3 is TGCAGCGTGGTGACAGAGGACCTAGACGCGCCCCAGCATTTT. Translated: CSVVTEDLDAPQHF. This chain uses TRBV29-1 with TRBJ1-5; tentatively, D is TRBD1 (5 bases). V lost 6 bases and J 9 bases, leaving 21 bases between the germline ends. The germline gives CDR1 SQVTM, CDR2 ANQGSEA. CDR3 length: 14 residues.

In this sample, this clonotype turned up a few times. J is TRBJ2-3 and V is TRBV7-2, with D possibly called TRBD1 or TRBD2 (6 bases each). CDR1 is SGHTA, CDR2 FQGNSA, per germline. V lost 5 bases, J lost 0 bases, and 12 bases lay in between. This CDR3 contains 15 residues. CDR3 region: CASSPGAKSTDTQYF. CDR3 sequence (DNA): TGTGCCAGCAGCCCGGGGGCGAAGAGCACAGATACGCAGTATTTT.

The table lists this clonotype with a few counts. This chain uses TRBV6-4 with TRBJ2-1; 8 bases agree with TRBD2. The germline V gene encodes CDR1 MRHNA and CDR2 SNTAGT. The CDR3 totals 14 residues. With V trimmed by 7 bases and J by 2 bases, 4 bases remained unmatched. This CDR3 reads CASMERGTYNEQFF. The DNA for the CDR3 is TGTGCCAGCATGGAGCGGGGGACCTACAATGAGCAGTTCTTC.

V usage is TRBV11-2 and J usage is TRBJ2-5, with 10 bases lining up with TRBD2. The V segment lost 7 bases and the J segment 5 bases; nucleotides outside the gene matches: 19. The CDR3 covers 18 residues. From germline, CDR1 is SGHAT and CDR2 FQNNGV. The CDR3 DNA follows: TGTGCCAGCACCTCGTGGCCTAGCGGGAGTTTGATGAGTGAGACCCAGTACTTC. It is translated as CASTSWPSGSLMSETQYF.

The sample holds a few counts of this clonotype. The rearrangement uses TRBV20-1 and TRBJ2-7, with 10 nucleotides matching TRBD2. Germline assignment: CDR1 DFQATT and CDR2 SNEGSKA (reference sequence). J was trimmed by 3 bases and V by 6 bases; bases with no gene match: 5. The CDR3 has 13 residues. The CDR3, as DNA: TGCAGTGCCACTAGCGGGAAGAACTACGAGCAGTACTTC. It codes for CSATSGKNYEQYF.

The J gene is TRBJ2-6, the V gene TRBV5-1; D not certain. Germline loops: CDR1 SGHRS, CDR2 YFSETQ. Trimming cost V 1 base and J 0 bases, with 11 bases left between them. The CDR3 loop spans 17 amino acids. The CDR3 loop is CASSLRSTNSGANVLTF. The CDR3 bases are TGCGCCAGCAGCTTGCGGTCTACAAACTCTGGGGCCAACGTCCTGACTTTC.

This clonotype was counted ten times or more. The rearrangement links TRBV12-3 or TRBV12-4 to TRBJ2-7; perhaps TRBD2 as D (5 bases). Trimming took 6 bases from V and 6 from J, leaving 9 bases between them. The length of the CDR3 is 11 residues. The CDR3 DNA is TGTGCCAGCAGCGTCCGGGGCGAGCAGTACTTC. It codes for CASSVRGEQYF.

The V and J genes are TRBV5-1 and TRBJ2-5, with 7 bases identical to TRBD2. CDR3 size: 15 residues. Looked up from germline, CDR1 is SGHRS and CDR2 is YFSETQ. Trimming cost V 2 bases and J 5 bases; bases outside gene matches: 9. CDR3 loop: CASSFNGRTSETQYF. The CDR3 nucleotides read TGCGCCAGCAGCTTTAACGGGAGGACGAGTGAGACCCAGTACTTC.

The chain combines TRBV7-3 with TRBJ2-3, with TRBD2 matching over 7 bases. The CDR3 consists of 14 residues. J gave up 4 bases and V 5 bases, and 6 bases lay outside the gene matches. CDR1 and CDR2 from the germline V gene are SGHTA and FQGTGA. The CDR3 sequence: CASSTQRGPDTQYF. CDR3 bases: TGTGCCAGCAGCACACAGCGGGGTCCAGATACGCAGTATTTT.

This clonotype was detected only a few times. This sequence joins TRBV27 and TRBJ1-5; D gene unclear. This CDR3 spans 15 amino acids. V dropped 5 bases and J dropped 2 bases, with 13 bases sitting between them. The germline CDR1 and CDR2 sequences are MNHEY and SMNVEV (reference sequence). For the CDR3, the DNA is TGTGCCAGCAGTGCTACATTGAGGGGCAATCAGCCCCAGCATTTT. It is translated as CASSATLRGNQPQHF.

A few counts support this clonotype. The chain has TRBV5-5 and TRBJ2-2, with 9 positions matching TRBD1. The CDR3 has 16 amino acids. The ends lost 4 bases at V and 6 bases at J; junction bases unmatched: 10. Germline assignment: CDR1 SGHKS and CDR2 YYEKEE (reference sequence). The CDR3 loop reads CASSTSIRQGAGELFF. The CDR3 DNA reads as TGTGCCAGCAGCACGTCAATTCGACAGGGGGCCGGGGAGCTGTTTTTT.

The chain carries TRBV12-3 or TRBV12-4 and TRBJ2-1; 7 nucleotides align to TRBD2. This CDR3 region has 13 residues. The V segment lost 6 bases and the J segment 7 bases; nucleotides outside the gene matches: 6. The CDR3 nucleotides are TGTGCCAGCAGCCCGGTGGGGGGGAATGAGCAGTTCTTC. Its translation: CASSPVGGNEQFF.

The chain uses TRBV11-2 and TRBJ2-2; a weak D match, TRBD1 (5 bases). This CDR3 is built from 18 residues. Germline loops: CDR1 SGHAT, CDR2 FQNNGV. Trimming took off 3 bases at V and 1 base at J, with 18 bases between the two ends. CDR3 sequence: CASSFEQVVVRNTGELFF. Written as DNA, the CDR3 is TGTGCCAGCAGCTTCGAACAGGTGGTTGTTCGGAACACCGGGGAGCTGTTTTTT.

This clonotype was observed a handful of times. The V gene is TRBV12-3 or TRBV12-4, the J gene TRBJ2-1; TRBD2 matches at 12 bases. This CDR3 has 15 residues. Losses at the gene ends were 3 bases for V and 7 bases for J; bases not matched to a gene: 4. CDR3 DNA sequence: TGTGCCAGCAGTTTCCCCACTAGCGGGAGGAATGAGCAGTTCTTC. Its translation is CASSFPTSGRNEQFF.

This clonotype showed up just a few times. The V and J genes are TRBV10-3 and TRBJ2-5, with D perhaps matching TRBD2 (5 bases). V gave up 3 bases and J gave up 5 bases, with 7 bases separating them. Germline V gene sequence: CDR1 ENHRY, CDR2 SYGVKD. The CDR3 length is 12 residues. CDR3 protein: CAISEVAETQYF. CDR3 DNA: TGTGCCATCAGTGAAGTAGCGGAGACCCAGTACTTC.